The TCR beta chain described here comes from a study of identical twins. This clonotype was seen at least ten times. V shed 0 bases and J shed 8 bases, with 13 bases lying between them. Germline V gene data show CDR1 as LGHNA and CDR2 as YSLEER. CDR3 size: 14 residues. Using its own MiXCR run on the 5' RACE reads, TCRdb lists one record per CDR3 protein. The sample records hundreds of thousands of distinct CDR3 sequences, 21% being singletons. A further study also used this sample, focusing on T cells expressing NK-cell markers.

This chain uses TRBV4-3 with TRBJ1-2; possible D gene TRBD1, 6 bases. This sequence was found in a woman younger than 30 in good health. Material for sequencing was PBMCs. DNA of the CDR3: TGCGCCAGCAGCCAAGATGACAGGAGAGGGGGCTACACCTTC. Translating gives CASSQDDRRGGYTF.